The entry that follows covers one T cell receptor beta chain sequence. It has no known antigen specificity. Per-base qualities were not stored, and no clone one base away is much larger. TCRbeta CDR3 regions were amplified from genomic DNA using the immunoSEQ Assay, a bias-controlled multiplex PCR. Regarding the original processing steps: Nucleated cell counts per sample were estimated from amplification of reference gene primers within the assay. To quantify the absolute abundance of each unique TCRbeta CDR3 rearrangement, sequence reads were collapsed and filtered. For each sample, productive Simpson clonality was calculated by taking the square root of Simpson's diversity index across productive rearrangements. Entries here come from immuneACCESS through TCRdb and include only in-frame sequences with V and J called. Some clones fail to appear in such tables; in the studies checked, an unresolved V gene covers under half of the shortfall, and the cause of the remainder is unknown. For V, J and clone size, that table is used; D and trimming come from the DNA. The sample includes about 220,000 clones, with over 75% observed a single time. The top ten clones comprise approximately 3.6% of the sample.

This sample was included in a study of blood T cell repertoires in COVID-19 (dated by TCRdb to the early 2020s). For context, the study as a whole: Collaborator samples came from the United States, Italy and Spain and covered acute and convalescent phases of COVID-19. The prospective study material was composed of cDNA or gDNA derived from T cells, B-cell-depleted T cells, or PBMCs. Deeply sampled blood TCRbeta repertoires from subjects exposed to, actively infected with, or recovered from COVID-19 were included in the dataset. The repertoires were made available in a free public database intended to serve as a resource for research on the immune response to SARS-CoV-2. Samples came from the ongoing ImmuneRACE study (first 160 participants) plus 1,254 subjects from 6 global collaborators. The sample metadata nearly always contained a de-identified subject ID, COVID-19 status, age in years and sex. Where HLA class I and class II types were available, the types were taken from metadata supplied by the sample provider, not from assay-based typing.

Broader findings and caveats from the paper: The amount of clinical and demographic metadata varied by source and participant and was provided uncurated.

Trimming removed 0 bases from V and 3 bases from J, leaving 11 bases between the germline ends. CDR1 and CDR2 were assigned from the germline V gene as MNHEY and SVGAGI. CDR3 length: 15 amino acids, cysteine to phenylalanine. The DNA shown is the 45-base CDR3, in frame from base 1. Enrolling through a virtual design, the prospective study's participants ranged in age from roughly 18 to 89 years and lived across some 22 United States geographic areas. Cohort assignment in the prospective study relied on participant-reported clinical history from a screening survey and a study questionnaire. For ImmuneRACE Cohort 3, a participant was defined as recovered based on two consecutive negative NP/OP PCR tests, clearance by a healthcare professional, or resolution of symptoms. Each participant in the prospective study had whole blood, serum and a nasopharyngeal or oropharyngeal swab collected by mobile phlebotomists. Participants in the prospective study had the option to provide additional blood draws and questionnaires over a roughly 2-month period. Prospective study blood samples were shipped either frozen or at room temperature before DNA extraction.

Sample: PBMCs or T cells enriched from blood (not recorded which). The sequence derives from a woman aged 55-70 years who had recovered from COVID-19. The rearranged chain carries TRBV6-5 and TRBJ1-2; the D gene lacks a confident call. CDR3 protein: CASSYSRMSYYGYTF. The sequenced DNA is TGTGCCAGCAGTTACTCGAGGATGTCCTACTATGGCTACACCTTC.